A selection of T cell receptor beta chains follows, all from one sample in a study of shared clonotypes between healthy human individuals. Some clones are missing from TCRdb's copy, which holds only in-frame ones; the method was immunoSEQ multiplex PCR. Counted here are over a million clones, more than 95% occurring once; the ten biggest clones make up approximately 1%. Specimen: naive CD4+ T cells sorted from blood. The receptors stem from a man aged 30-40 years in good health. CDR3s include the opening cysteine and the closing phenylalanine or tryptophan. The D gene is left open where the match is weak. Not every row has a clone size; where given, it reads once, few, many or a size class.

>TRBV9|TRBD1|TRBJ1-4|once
TGTGCCAGCGGCGACAGGGCTGGCGAAAAACTGTTTTTT
CASGDRAGEKLFF
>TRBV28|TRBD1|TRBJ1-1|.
TGTGCCAGCAGTCAAATGACAGGGGGATTTTACACTGAAGCTTTCTTT
CASSQMTGGFYTEAFF
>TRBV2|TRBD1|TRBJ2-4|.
TGTGCCAGCAGCGGACAGGGAAGAAGAAACATTCAGTACTTC
CASSGQGRRNIQYF
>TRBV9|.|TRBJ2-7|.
TGTGCCAGCAGCCCCAGACAGGTGAACTACGAGCAGTACTTC
CASSPRQVNYEQYF
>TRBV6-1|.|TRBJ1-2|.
TGTGCCAGCAGTGAGGAGGGGATCTCGTACTATGGCTACACCTTC
CASSEEGISYYGYTF
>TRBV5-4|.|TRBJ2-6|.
TGTGCCAGCAGCAGACACCTCTCTGGGGCCAACGTCCTGACTTTC
CASSRHLSGANVLTF
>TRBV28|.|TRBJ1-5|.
TGTGCCAGCAGGCCAAGTCTGCCCGACAGTAGCAATCAGCCCCAGCATTTT
CASRPSLPDSSNQPQHF
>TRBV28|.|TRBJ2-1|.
TGTGCCAGCAGTTTAGGCAGATTTTACAATGAGCAGTTCTTC
CASSLGRFYNEQFF
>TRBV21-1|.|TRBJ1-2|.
TGTGCCAGCAGCAAAGAGGAAGGGACCACGCCACCATTC
CASSKEEGTTPPF
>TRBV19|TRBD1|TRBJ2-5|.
TGTGCCAGTAGTATTTATGACAGGGGGTCGGAGACCCAGTACTTC
CASSIYDRGSETQYF
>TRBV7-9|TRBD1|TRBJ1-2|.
TGTGCCAGCAGCTTAGATGGGGACAGGGGGCACTATGGCTACACCTTC
CASSLDGDRGHYGYTF
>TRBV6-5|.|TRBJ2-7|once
TGTGCCAGCAGTTACTCGGGACAACCCTACGAGCAGTACTTC
CASSYSGQPYEQYF
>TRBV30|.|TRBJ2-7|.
TGTGCCTACGGGGCCTACGAGCAGTACTTC
CAYGAYEQYF
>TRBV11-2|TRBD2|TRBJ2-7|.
TGTGCCAGCAGCTTAGTGGCGGGAGCGATGTACGAGCAGTACTTC
CASSLVAGAMYEQYF
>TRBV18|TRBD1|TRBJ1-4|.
TGTGCCAGCTCGGATCGAGACAGGGCCTCAACTAATGAAAAACTGTTTTTT
CASSDRDRASTNEKLFF
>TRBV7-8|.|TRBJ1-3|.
TGTGCCAGCAGCTCAACCCTGGTCCTCTCTGGAAACACCATATATTTT
CASSSTLVLSGNTIYF
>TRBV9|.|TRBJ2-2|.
TGTGCCAGCAGCGTTTCGGGGTCGAACACCGGGGAGCTGTTTTTT
CASSVSGSNTGELFF
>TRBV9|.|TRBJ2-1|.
TGTGCCAGCAGCGTAGCTCTAAATGAGCAGTTCTTC
CASSVALNEQFF
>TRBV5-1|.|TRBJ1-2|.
TGCGCCAGTCTCAACGAGGGTTTTGGCTACACCTTC
CASLNEGFGYTF
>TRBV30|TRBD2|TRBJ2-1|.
TGTGCCTGGACCCCGATTAGCGGGAGGGCCTACAATGAGCAGTTCTTC
CAWTPISGRAYNEQFF
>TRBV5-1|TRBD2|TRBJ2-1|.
TGCGCCAGCAGCCCGGGCGGGAGGGGACTAGCGGGACCCAATGAGCAGTTCTTC
CASSPGGRGLAGPNEQFF
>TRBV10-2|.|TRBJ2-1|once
TGCGCCAGCAGTGTACTCGAGAGCTCCTACAATGAGCAGTTCTTC
CASSVLESSYNEQFF
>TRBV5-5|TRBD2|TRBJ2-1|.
TGTGCCAGCAGCCAGAGCGGGAGCTACAATGAGCAGTTCTTC
CASSQSGSYNEQFF
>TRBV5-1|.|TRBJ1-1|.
TGCGCCAGCAGCTTGGCTGTAGCAGATAGCATGAACACTGAAGCTTTCTTT
CASSLAVADSMNTEAFF
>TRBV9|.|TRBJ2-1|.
TGTGCCAGCAGCGTAGCTACCAGAGATGAGCAGTTCTTC
CASSVATRDEQFF
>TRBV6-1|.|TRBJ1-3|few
TGTGCCAGCAGTGGCCTAGGGGTGCCTGGAAACACCATATATTTT
CASSGLGVPGNTIYF
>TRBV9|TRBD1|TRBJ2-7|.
TGTGCCAGGAATACCGGGACAGGGACCTACGAGCAGTACTTC
CARNTGTGTYEQYF
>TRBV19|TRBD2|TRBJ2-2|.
TGTGCCAGTAGTATTGGGACCGGGACTAGCGCCGTCTACGGGGAGCTGTTTTTT
CASSIGTGTSAVYGELFF
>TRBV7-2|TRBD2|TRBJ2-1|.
TGTGCCAGCAGACGAAGAGCGGGGCTAGCGGGAATGGATGAGCAGTTCTTC
CASRRRAGLAGMDEQFF
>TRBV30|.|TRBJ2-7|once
TGTGCCTGGAGTGTGGGTCAGGGGAGAGTTAACGAGCAGTACTTC
CAWSVGQGRVNEQYF
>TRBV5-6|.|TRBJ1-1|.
TGTGCCAGCAGCTTGGCAGGAGGGATGAACACTGAAGCTTTCTTT
CASSLAGGMNTEAFF
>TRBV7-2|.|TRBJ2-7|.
TGTGCCAGCAGCCGGACGTTCTACGAGCAGTACTTC
CASSRTFYEQYF
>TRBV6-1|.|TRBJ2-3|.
TGTGCCAGCAGTGACGGCGGGGCCACAGATACGCAGTATTTT
CASSDGGATDTQYF
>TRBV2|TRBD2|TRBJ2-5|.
TGTGCCAGCAGTCTCATAGGGACTAGCGGGAGGTCAAAGACCCAGTACTTC
CASSLIGTSGRSKTQYF
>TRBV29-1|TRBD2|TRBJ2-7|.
TGCAGCGTTAGGGGACTAGCGGGAGCGGTTAGTGAGCAGTACTTC
CSVRGLAGAVSEQYF
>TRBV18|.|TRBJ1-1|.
TGTGCCAGCTCACCAGGGCGGCGCGCGCGGATGAACACTGAAGCTTTCTTT
CASSPGRRARMNTEAFF
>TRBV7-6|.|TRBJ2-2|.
TGTGCCAGCAGCTTTTATGCGCCCTTGAACACCGGGGAGCTGTTTTTT
CASSFYAPLNTGELFF
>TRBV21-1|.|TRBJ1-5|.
TGTGCCAGCAGCTATCTGACTAGCAATCAGCCCCAGCATTTT
CASSYLTSNQPQHF
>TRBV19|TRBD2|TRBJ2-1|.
TGTGCCAGTAGTATAGTAGCTAGCGGGTGGTACAATGAGCAGTTCTTC
CASSIVASGWYNEQFF
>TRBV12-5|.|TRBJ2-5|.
TGTGCTAGTGGTTTGAACCTCCAAGAGACCCAGTACTTC
CASGLNLQETQYF
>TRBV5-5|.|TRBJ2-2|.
TGTGCCAGCAGCTCGGACCCCCTCCGGAACACCGGGGAGCTGTTTTTT
CASSSDPLRNTGELFF
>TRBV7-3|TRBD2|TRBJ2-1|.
TGTGCCAGCAGCTCCCGTAACGTGCTAGCGGGAGTCAATGAGCAGTTCTTC
CASSSRNVLAGVNEQFF
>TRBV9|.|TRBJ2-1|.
TGTGCCAGCAGCCAACAAATGATAGCCGACTACAATGAGCAGTTCTTC
CASSQQMIADYNEQFF
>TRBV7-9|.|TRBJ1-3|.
TGTGCCAGCAGCTACACAGGGAGCTCCTCTGGAAACACCATATATTTT
CASSYTGSSSGNTIYF
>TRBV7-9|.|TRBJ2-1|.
TGTGCCAGCAGCTTAGGGCTAGCCATACGTAGGAATGAGCAGCTCTTC
CASSLGLAIRRNEQLF
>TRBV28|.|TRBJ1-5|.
TGTGCCAGCAGTGGGGCAGGGGATCAGCCCCAGCATTTT
CASSGAGDQPQHF
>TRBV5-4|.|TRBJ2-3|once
TGTGCCAGCAGCCTTGGTGGCCCCACAGATACGCAGTATTTT
CASSLGGPTDTQYF
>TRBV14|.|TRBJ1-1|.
TGTGCCAGCAGCCTATTGAACACTGAAGCTTTCTTT
CASSLLNTEAFF
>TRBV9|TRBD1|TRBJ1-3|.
TGTGCCAGCAGCGTAGGATCGACAGGGCTAGGAAACACCATATATTTT
CASSVGSTGLGNTIYF
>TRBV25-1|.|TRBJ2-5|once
TGTGCCAGCAGTGAATCCTCAACCCAGTACTTC
CASSESSTQYF